The 28 T cell receptor beta chains below were found in one sample sequenced in a study of T cell responses to AZD1222 COVID-19 vaccine. Repertoires were generated with immunoSEQ multiplex PCR, while TCRdb's copy carries only in-frame clones and drops some. The table shows approximately 130,000 clones, with 80% to 90% occurring only once. The sample in question was peripheral blood, obtained 28 days after the second AZD1222 dose. The receptors derive from an adult who received the AZD1222 COVID-19 vaccine.

This clone came up once. The genes are TRBV11-2 and TRBJ1-1; D gene uncertain. V lost 4 bases to trimming and J lost 3 bases, with 9 bases between them. CDR1 is SGHAT and CDR2 is FQNNGV in the germline V gene. The CDR3 loop spans 13 amino acids. CDR3 in amino acids: CASSSTRDTEAFF. CDR3 in DNA: TGTGCCAGCAGCTCCACTAGGGACACTGAAGCTTTCTTT.

The count of this clone is one. The chain combines TRBV7-3 with TRBJ2-5; the D is unclear. CDR3 length: 12 residues. The V end was cut by 4 bases, the J end by 4 bases, with 7 bases between. The germline gives CDR1 SGHTA, CDR2 FQGTGA. The CDR3 nucleotides are TGTGCCAGCAGCTCCCCCGGAGAGACCCAGTACTTC. It yields the protein CASSSPGETQYF. The whole variable domain, remainder taken from reference TRBV7-3 and TRBJ2-5, is GAGVSQTPSNKVTEKGKYVELRCDPISGHTALYWYRQSLGQGPEFLIYFQGTGAADDSGLPNDRFFAVRPEGSVSTLKIQRTERGDSAVYLCASSSPGETQYFGPGTRLLVL.

The sample holds one count of this clone. The chain links TRBV11-2 to TRBJ2-1; 9 nucleotides align to TRBD2. This CDR3 is 15 amino acids long. V gave up 3 bases and J gave up 6 bases; unmatched junction bases: 6. CDR1 is SGHAT and CDR2 is FQNNGV in the germline V gene. CDR3: CASSFSSGTLNEQFF. As DNA, the CDR3 is TGTGCCAGCAGCTTCTCTAGCGGGACCCTCAATGAGCAGTTCTTC.

This clone was observed a few times. The chain joins TRBV19 to TRBJ1-1; TRBD1 matches 10 bases. With V trimmed by 7 bases and J by 0 bases, 8 bases remained unmatched. CDR1 is LNHDA and CDR2 is SQIVND in the germline V gene (reference sequence). The CDR3 loop spans 16 amino acids. CDR3 region: CASTLGTGELNTEAFF. CDR3 in DNA: TGTGCCAGTACTCTAGGGACAGGGGAGTTGAACACTGAAGCTTTCTTT.

This clone appeared a few times. The V and J genes are TRBV6-5 and TRBJ2-5; 8 bases align to TRBD2. After removal of 3 bases from V and 5 bases from J, the junction contained 8 bases not matched to a gene. The germline gives CDR1 MNHEY, CDR2 SVGAGI. This CDR3 contains 15 residues. The CDR3 nucleotides read TGTGCCAGCAGTTATTCCTATAGCGGGACGGAGACCCAGTACTTC. Its protein product is CASSYSYSGTETQYF.

V and J are TRBV27 and TRBJ1-1; D ambiguous. The CDR3 sequence is 14 residues long. Germline V gene lookup returns CDR1 MNHEY and CDR2 SMNVEV (reference sequence). The V end lost 6 bases, the J end lost 0 bases, and 11 bases lay between the germline ends. The CDR3 protein is CASSLAGLNTEAFF. The DNA of the CDR3 is TGTGCCAGCAGCTTAGCAGGCCTGAACACTGAAGCTTTCTTT.

The chain carries TRBV19 and TRBJ1-2; D is uncertain. The CDR3 loop spans 16 amino acids. Germline CDR1 reads LNHDA; CDR2 reads SQIVND (reference sequence). V lost 1 base to trimming and J lost 2 bases, with 14 bases between them. The CDR3, as DNA: TGTGCCAGTAGTATAGGAGCTCGAGGTCCAAACTATGGCTACACCTTC. This sequence encodes CASSIGARGPNYGYTF.

The rearrangement links TRBV12-5 to TRBJ1-2; 8 nucleotides agree with TRBD1. There are 17 residues in the CDR3. With 0 bases clipped from V and 4 bases from J, the junction kept 10 bases outside the gene matches. Per germline, CDR1 LGHNT and CDR2 FRNRAP. The CDR3 here is CASGLVLQGELGYGYTF. The CDR3 nucleotides read TGTGCTAGTGGTTTGGTCCTACAGGGGGAGCTGGGCTATGGCTACACCTTC.

This clone occurred a few times. The chain links TRBV18 to TRBJ2-7; D call uncertain. The germline gives CDR1 KGHSH, CDR2 LQKENI. The CDR3 length is 13 residues. Trimming removed 3 bases from V and 2 bases from J, with 8 bases in between. The CDR3 reads CASSPSSTYEQYF. The CDR3 DNA reads TGTGCCAGCTCACCTAGCAGTACCTACGAGCAGTACTTC.

The J gene is TRBJ1-1, the V gene TRBV18; D remains unclear. The germline V and J ends were trimmed by 1 base and 1 base, with 7 bases remaining between them. Germline V CDR1 and CDR2: KGHSH, LQKENI. The CDR3 has 14 amino acids. The CDR3, as DNA: TGTGCCAGCTCACCACGATCTGAGAACACTGAAGCTTTCTTT. Its translation: CASSPRSENTEAFF.

This sequence joins TRBV10-3 and TRBJ2-5; tentatively, D is TRBD1 (5 bases). V was shortened by 5 bases and J by 2 bases, with 12 bases between the two germline ends. Germline CDR1 is ENHRY and CDR2 is SYGVKD. This CDR3 is 14 amino acids long. Written as DNA, the CDR3 is TGTGCCATCAGTTTCGACAGCCTACAAGAGACCCAGTACTTC. Encoded protein: CAISFDSLQETQYF.

The V and J genes are TRBV15 and TRBJ2-1; D is ambiguous. Trimming took off 5 bases at V and 3 bases at J, with 11 bases between the two ends. The CDR3 has 14 amino acids. Germline V gene lookup returns CDR1 LNHNV and CDR2 YYDKDF (reference sequence). This chain's CDR3 is CATSQRVNYNEQFF. CDR3 coding DNA: TGTGCCACCAGCCAGCGCGTTAACTACAATGAGCAGTTCTTC.

This rearrangement joins TRBV4-2 to TRBJ1-2; 9 nucleotides line up with TRBD1. V lost 1 base to trimming and J lost 4 bases; unmatched junction nucleotides: 4. Germline loops: CDR1 LGHNA, CDR2 YNFKEQ. The CDR3 runs to 15 residues. The CDR3 region is CASSQAQGASYGYTF. The DNA of the CDR3 is TGTGCCAGCAGCCAAGCACAGGGGGCTTCCTATGGCTACACCTTC.

The chain couples TRBV5-1 to TRBJ2-7; D may be TRBD2 (5 bases). Germline-derived CDR1 and CDR2 are SGHRS and YFSETQ. Trimming removed 6 bases from V and 3 bases from J, with 19 bases in between. CDR3 length: 15 residues. CDR3 coding DNA: TGCGCCAGCACGGGTCTTGCGGGTGGCCTCTACGAGCAGTACTTC. Translation: CASTGLAGGLYEQYF. Looking up the rest from reference TRBV5-1 and TRBJ2-7 gives the full variable domain: KAGVTQTPRYLIKTRGQQVTLSCSPISGHRSVSWYQQTPGQGLQFLFEYFSETQRNKGNFPGRFSGRQFSNSRSEMNVSTLELGDSALYLCASTGLAGGLYEQYFGPGTRLTVT.

V is TRBV19 and J is TRBJ1-1; D unclear. Germline assignment: CDR1 LNHDA and CDR2 SQIVND (reference sequence). There are 14 residues in the CDR3. V lost 5 bases and J 3 bases, leaving 13 bases between the germline ends. CDR3 DNA: TGTGCCAGTAGTCCGGACGGGTCCTACACTGAAGCTTTCTTT. It codes for CASSPDGSYTEAFF. The entire variable domain, with the rest obtained from reference TRBV19 and TRBJ1-1, is as follows: DGGITQSPKYLFRKEGQNVTLSCEQNLNHDAMYWYRQDPGQGLRLIYYSQIVNDFQKGDIAEGYSVSREKKESFPLTVTSAQKNPTAFYLCASSPDGSYTEAFFGQGTRLTVV.

The J gene is TRBJ2-7, the V gene TRBV5-1; perhaps TRBD2 as D (6 bases). This CDR3 is 14 amino acids long. Trimming took off 4 bases at V and 3 bases at J, with 14 bases between the two ends. The germline CDR1 and CDR2 sequences are SGHRS and YFSETQ. Here the CDR3 DNA reads TGCGCCAGCAGCGCGCGGGACGATCTCTACGAGCAGTACTTC. Its translation: CASSARDDLYEQYF.

The chain joins TRBV19 to TRBJ1-1, with TRBD1 matching over 7 bases. With V trimmed by 0 bases and J by 4 bases, 2 bases remained unmatched. CDR1 and CDR2 from the germline V gene are LNHDA and SQIVND (reference sequence). The CDR3 runs 14 residues. Here the CDR3 reads CASSIENRGTEAFF. In DNA form, the CDR3 reads TGTGCCAGTAGTATAGAAAACAGGGGCACTGAAGCTTTCTTT.

This chain connects TRBV5-8 to TRBJ2-3, with 10 bases identical to TRBD2. Per germline, CDR1 SGHTS and CDR2 YDEGEE. This CDR3 is built from 15 residues. V lost 6 bases to trimming and J lost 3 bases; unmatched junction nucleotides: 7. The CDR3 DNA reads TGTGCCAGCAAGGTGGGACTAGCGAGGACAGATACGCAGTATTTT. This codes for CASKVGLARTDTQYF. Using reference TRBV5-8 and TRBJ2-3 for the parts outside the CDR3, the full variable domain is EAGVTQSPTHLIKTRGQQATLRCSPISGHTSVYWYQQALGLGLQFLLWYDEGEERNRGNFPPRFSGRQFPNYSSELNVNALELEDSALYLCASKVGLARTDTQYFGPGTRLTVL.

This clone was detected only once. The genes are TRBV15 and TRBJ2-7; D might be TRBD2 (6 bases). The CDR3 consists of 14 residues. Per the germline V gene, CDR1 is LNHNV and CDR2 is YYDKDF (reference sequence). Trimming took 0 bases from V and 12 from J, leaving 18 bases between them. CDR3 protein: CATSRDRGTYKLYF. The DNA for the CDR3 is TGTGCCACCAGCAGAGATCGCGGGACGTATAAACTGTACTTC.

CDR3 sequence: CATSDWTDTGELFF. CDR3 nucleotide sequence: TGTGCCACCAGTGATTGGACGGACACCGGGGAGCTGTTTTTT. The chain combines TRBV24-1 with TRBJ2-2; D uncertain. This CDR3 has 14 amino acids. Per germline, CDR1 KGHDR and CDR2 SFDVKD. Trimming took 2 bases from V and 3 from J, leaving 6 bases between them.

The chain carries TRBV6-2 or TRBV6-3 and TRBJ1-2; D is undetermined. The CDR3 has 12 amino acids. V lost 4 bases to trimming and J lost 3 bases, with 6 bases between them. CDR1 and CDR2 from the germline V gene are MNHEY and SVGEGT. The CDR3 DNA reads TGTGCCAGCAGTTTCACAGACTATGGCTACACCTTC. This translates into CASSFTDYGYTF.

The V call is TRBV11-2, the J call TRBJ2-2; a possible D gene is TRBD2 (5 bases). V was shortened by 3 bases and J by 3 bases, with 8 bases between the two germline ends. Per germline, CDR1 SGHAT and CDR2 FQNNGV. The CDR3 contains 14 residues. CDR3 coding DNA: TGTGCCAGCAGCTTTTTGGACTACACCGGGGAGCTGTTTTTT. Its translation: CASSFLDYTGELFF.

This chain joins TRBV2 and TRBJ2-1; the match to TRBD2 covers 12 bases. Germline assignment: CDR1 SNHLY and CDR2 FYNNEI. V lost 6 bases to trimming and J lost 7 bases; unmatched junction nucleotides: 7. The CDR3 is made up of 15 amino acids. CDR3 in amino acids: CASRNGLAGNNEQFF. DNA of the CDR3: TGTGCCAGCAGGAATGGACTAGCGGGGAATAATGAGCAGTTCTTC. The full variable domain, with the rest looked up from reference TRBV2 and TRBJ2-1, is EPEVTQTPSHQVTQMGQEVILRCVPISNHLYFYWYRQILGQKVEFLVSFYNNEISEKSEIFDDQFSVERPDGSNFTLKIRSTKLEDSAMYFCASRNGLAGNNEQFFGPGTRLTVL.

The chain combines TRBV3-1 (or the pseudogene TRBV3-2) with TRBJ1-4; D is ambiguous. Trimming removed 4 bases from V and 0 bases from J, with 6 bases in between. The CDR3 spans 14 residues. Germline CDR1 and CDR2: LGHDT and YNNKEL (reference sequence). Here the CDR3 DNA reads TGTGCCAGCAGCCCGACGTCAACTAATGAAAAACTGTTTTTT. Protein: CASSPTSTNEKLFF.

This chain links TRBV2 with TRBJ1-5; TRBD1 aligns across 8 bases. The junction had 4 bases not matched to a gene; V was cut back by 5 bases and J by 1 base. Germline V CDR1 and CDR2: SNHLY, FYNNEI. The length of the CDR3 is 15 residues. The CDR3 reads CASSLQGASNQPQHF. DNA of the CDR3: TGTGCCAGCAGTCTCCAGGGGGCCAGCAATCAGCCCCAGCATTTT.

This clone showed up just once. The V call is TRBV18, the J call TRBJ2-2, with a weak D call TRBD2 (5 bases). The CDR3 loop spans 16 amino acids. V shed 4 bases and J shed 5 bases, with 17 bases lying between them. Germline V lookup: CDR1 KGHSH, CDR2 LQKENI. This chain's CDR3 is CASSLSTGVNTGELFF. CDR3 DNA sequence: TGTGCCAGCTCACTTTCAACCGGGGTTAATACCGGGGAGCTGTTTTTT.

This chain uses TRBV6-4 with TRBJ1-2, with a tentative D call TRBD1 (5 bases). Germline V gives CDR1 MRHNA, CDR2 SNTAGT. V lost 0 bases, J lost 3 bases, and 14 bases lay in between. The CDR3 is 16 residues long. CDR3 residues: CASSDSVQGKYYGYTF. In nucleotides, the CDR3 is TGTGCCAGCAGTGACTCCGTCCAGGGCAAGTACTATGGCTACACCTTC.

This chain links TRBV3-1 (or the pseudogene TRBV3-2) with TRBJ1-2; 8 positions match TRBD1. Germline CDR1 and CDR2: LGHDT and YNNKEL (reference sequence). V gave up 6 bases and J gave up 8 bases; unmatched junction bases: 8. This CDR3 has 13 residues. The CDR3 bases are TGTGCCAGCAGTATGCGGACAGGGTCAGGCTACACCTTC. It codes for CASSMRTGSGYTF.